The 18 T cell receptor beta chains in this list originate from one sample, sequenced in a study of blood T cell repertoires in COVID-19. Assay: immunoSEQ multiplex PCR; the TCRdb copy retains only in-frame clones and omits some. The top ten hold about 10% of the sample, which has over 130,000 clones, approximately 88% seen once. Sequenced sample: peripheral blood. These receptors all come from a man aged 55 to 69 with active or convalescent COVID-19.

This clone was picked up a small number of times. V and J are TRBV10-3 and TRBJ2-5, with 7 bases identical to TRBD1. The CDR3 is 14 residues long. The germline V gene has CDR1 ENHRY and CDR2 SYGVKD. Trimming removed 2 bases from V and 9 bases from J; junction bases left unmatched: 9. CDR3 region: CAISEGTVKRSQYF. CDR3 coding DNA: TGTGCCATCAGTGAGGGGACAGTTAAGAGATCCCAGTACTTC.

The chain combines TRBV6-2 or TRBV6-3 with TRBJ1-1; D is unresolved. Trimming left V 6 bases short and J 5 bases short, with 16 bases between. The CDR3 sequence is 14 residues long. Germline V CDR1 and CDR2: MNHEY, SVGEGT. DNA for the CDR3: TGTGCCAGCAGCCCCTGGGAGGGAGGAACTGAAGCTTTCTTT. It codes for CASSPWEGGTEAFF.

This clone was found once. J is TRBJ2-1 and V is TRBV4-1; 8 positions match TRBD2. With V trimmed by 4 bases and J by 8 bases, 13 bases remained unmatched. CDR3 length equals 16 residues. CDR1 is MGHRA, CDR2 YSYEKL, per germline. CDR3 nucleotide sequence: TGCGCCAGCAGCCCCGGACCCGGGAGGGCCGTCGATGAGCAGTTCTTC. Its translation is CASSPGPGRAVDEQFF.

The CDR3 DNA follows: TGTGCCAGCAGCCAGAGGGCAGTTTATGGCTACACCTTC. This encodes CASSQRAVYGYTF. The chain joins TRBV7-4 to TRBJ1-2; D unresolved. V was shortened by 5 bases and J by 5 bases, with 12 bases between the two germline ends. The CDR3 loop spans 13 amino acids. Per the germline V gene, CDR1 is SGHVT and CDR2 is SQSDAQ.

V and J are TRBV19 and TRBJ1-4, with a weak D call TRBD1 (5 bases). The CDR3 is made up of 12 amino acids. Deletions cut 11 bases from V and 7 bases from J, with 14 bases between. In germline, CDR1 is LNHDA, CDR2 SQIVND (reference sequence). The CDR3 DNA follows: TGTGCCTCGGGAGTCGGGGGTGAAAAACTGTTTTTT. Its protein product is CASGVGGEKLFF. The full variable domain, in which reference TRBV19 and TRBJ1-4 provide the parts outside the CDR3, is DGGITQSPKYLFRKEGQNVTLSCEQNLNHDAMYWYRQDPGQGLRLIYYSQIVNDFQKGDIAEGYSVSREKKESFPLTVTSAQKNPTAFYLCASGVGGEKLFFGSGTQLSVL.

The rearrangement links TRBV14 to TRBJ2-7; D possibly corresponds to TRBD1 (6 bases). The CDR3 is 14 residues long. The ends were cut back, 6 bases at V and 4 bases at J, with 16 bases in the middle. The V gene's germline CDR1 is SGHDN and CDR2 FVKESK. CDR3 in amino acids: CASSIGQTSYEQYF. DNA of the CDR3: TGTGCCAGCAGTATCGGACAGACAAGTTACGAGCAGTACTTC.

Here the CDR3 reads CASSLDVGARYEQYF. CDR3 coding DNA: TGTGCCAGCAGCTTAGATGTGGGGGCGCGGTACGAGCAGTACTTC. The chain recombines TRBV11-2 with TRBJ2-7; D may be TRBD1 (6 bases). Germline-derived CDR1 and CDR2 are SGHAT and FQNNGV. V was clipped by 0 bases and J by 4 bases, with 13 bases between them. This CDR3 region has 15 residues. The full variable domain, its missing parts supplied by reference TRBV11-2 and TRBJ2-7, is EAGVAQSPRYKIIEKRQSVAFWCNPISGHATLYWYQQILGQGPKLLIQFQNNGVVDDSQLPKDRFSAERLKGVDSTLKIQPAKLEDSAVYLCASSLDVGARYEQYFGPGTRLTVT.

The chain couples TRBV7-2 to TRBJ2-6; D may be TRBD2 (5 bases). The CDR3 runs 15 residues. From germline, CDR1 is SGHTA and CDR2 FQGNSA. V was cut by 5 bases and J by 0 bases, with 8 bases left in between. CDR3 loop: CASSHLASGANVLTF. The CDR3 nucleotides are TGTGCCAGCAGCCATCTAGCCTCTGGGGCCAACGTCCTGACTTTC.

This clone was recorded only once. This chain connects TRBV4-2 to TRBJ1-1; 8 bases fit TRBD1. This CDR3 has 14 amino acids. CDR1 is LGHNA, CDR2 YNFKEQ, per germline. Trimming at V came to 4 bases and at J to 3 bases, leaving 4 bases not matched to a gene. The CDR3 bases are TGTGCCAGCAGCCTGACAGGGGAGGACACTGAAGCTTTCTTT. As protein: CASSLTGEDTEAFF.

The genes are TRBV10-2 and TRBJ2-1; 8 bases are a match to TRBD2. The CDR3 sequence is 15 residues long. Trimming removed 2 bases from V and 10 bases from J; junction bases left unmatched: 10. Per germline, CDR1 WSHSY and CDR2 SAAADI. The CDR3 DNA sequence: TGCGCCAGCAGTGAGGGGTTAGCGGGAAGGCGCGAGCAGTTCTTC. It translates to CASSEGLAGRREQFF.

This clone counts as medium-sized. CDR3 sequence (DNA): TGTGCCACCGCAACCGGGACAGGCTCGAACACTGAAGCTTTCTTT. Amino acid sequence: CATATGTGSNTEAFF. V usage is TRBV24-1 and J usage is TRBJ1-1, with 8 positions matching TRBD1. Per germline, CDR1 KGHDR and CDR2 SFDVKD. The J segment lost 1 base and the V segment lost 9 bases, leaving 9 bases of the junction unmatched. This CDR3 has 15 amino acids.

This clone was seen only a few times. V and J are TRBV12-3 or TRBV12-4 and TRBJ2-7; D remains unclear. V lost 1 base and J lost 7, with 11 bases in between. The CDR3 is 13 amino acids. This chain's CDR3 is CASSLDSPMEQYF. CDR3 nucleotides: TGTGCCAGCAGTTTAGACAGCCCCATGGAGCAGTACTTC.

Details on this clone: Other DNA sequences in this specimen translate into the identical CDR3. In DNA form, the CDR3 reads TGCGCCAGCAGCTTGGGGACTAGCAACTACGAGCAGTACTTC. Encoded protein: CASSLGTSNYEQYF. The chain uses TRBV5-1 and TRBJ2-7; TRBD2 agrees at 8 bases. The CDR3 extends over 14 amino acids. Germline values: CDR1 SGHRS, CDR2 YFSETQ. V shed 0 bases, J shed 3 bases, and the junction held 2 bases outside the gene matches.

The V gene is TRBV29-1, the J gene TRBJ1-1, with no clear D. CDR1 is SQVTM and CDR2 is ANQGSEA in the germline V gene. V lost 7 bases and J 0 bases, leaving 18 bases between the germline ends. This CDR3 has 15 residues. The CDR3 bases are TGCAGCGCCGCCGCCACCCGCGATGTGAACACTGAAGCTTTCTTT. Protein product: CSAAATRDVNTEAFF.

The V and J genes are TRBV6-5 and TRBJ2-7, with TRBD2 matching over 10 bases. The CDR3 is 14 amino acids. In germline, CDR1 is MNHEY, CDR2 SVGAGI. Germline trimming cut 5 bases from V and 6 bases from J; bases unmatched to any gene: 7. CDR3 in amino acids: CASSNPGLASEQYF. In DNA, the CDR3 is TGTGCCAGCAGTAACCCGGGACTAGCGAGCGAGCAGTACTTC.

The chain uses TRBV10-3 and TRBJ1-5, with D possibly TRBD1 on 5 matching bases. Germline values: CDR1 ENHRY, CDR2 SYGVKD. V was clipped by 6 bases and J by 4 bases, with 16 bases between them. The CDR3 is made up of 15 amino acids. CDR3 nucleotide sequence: TGTGCCATCAGGATGACAGATAATGAAAATCAGCCCCAGCATTTT. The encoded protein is CAIRMTDNENQPQHF.

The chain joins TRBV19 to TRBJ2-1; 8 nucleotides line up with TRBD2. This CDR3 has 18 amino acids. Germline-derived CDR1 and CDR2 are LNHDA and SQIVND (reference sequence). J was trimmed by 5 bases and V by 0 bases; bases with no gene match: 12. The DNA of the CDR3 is TGTGCCAGTAGTATAGAAAGGACTAGCTTTTCTTCCCACAATGAGCAGTTCTTC. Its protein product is CASSIERTSFSSHNEQFF.

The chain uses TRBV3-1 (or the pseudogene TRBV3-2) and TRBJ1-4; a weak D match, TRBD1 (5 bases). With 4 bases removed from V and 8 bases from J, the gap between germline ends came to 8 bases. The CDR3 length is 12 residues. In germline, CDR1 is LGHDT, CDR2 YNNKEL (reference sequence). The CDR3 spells CASSRRGEKLFF. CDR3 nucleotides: TGTGCCAGCAGCCGACGGGGGGAAAAACTGTTTTTT.